This TCR beta chain was recorded in a study of blood T cell repertoires in COVID-19. Study summary: COVID-19 samples collected from the United States, Italy and Spain covered acute and convalescent phases. In each case, the material was cDNA or gDNA derived from T cells, B-cell-depleted T cells, or PBMCs.

CDR1 is SNHLY, CDR2 FYNNEI, per germline. J lost 4 bases, V lost 6 bases, and 10 bases had no gene match. This CDR3 comprises 16 residues. TCRdb's table, derived via immunoSEQ multiplex PCR, lists solely in-frame clones and lacks some. Among about 24,000 clones, 89% were seen once, and the ten largest hold roughly a fifth. The source is a human donor in a cohort sampled during active COVID-19. Sequences were obtained from peripheral blood. The V call is TRBV2, the J call TRBJ2-3, with 10 bases lining up with TRBD2. This CDR3 reads CASSTGLADGADTQYF. CDR3 DNA sequence: TGTGCCAGCAGCACTGGACTAGCGGATGGTGCAGATACGCAGTATTTT.